One T cell receptor (beta chain) is described in this entry. The ends lost 4 bases at V and 0 bases at J; junction bases unmatched: 6. This CDR3 comprises 15 residues. The germline V gene has CDR1 GTSNPN and CDR2 SVGIG (reference sequence). Per the original data handling: It was from reference gene primer amplification that nucleated cell counts were estimated. Using immunoSEQ multiplex PCR, the repertoire was profiled, and TCRdb retains in-frame clones only, with some absent. V, J and clone size are those of that table, while D and trimming were read from the DNA. The table records about 200,000 clones, about 89% of them present only once. The sample comes from a study of blood T cell repertoires in COVID-19. In the study overall: Researchers got acute and convalescent COVID-19 samples from the United States, Italy and Spain. From T cells, B-cell-depleted T cells, or PBMCs came the material, which was cDNA or gDNA.

The sequencing input was peripheral blood. The receptor's source is a man aged 40-49 years with acute or convalescent COVID-19. V usage is TRBV30 and J usage is TRBJ2-7, with 10 bases matching TRBD1. The CDR3 DNA follows: TGTGCCTGGATTCCCGGGACAGGGGCCTCCTACGAGCAGTACTTC. It codes for CAWIPGTGASYEQYF.